The rows below give T cell receptor beta chains drawn from one sample of a study of T cell responses to AZD1222 COVID-19 vaccine. Produced via immunoSEQ multiplex PCR; TCRdb's table is partial and in-frame only. The data hold some 140,000 clones, with about 92% observed a single time. The source material was peripheral blood, sampled on day 0 of AZD1222 vaccination. The source is an adult in good health. The CDR3 runs from the conserved cysteine through the conserved F or W. The D gene is left open where the match is weak. Clone sizes are given selectively: once, few, many, or a class where the clone is expanded.

cdr3_aa: CASRSGDGPVEQFF; cdr3_nt: TGTGCCAGCAGGTCTGGTGATGGGCCGGTTGAGCAGTTCTTC; v_call: TRBV2; d_call: NA; j_call: TRBJ2-1; clone_size: NA
cdr3_aa: CASRQGSNQPQHF; cdr3_nt: TGTGCCAGCAGACAGGGGAGCAATCAGCCCCAGCATTTT; v_call: TRBV2; d_call: TRBD1; j_call: TRBJ1-5; clone_size: NA
cdr3_aa: CASSDRDPSTDTQYF; cdr3_nt: TGCGCCAGCAGCGACCGGGACCCCAGCACAGATACGCAGTATTTT; v_call: TRBV5-1; d_call: NA; j_call: TRBJ2-3; clone_size: NA
cdr3_aa: CASSLTGRRNTEAFF; cdr3_nt: TGTGCCAGCAGCTTAACGGGACGCAGGAACACTGAAGCTTTCTTT; v_call: TRBV3-1/TRBV3-2; d_call: NA; j_call: TRBJ1-1; clone_size: NA
cdr3_aa: CASSHLDLNNEQFF; cdr3_nt: TGTGCCAGCAGCCACCTAGACTTAAACAATGAGCAGTTCTTC; v_call: TRBV5-5; d_call: NA; j_call: TRBJ2-1; clone_size: NA
cdr3_aa: CASSPPGQNIQYF; cdr3_nt: TGTGCCAGTAGTCCCCCGGGACAAAACATTCAGTACTTC; v_call: TRBV19; d_call: NA; j_call: TRBJ2-4; clone_size: once
cdr3_aa: CASTGGEGYGYTF; cdr3_nt: TGTGCCAGCACCGGGGGGGAGGGCTATGGCTACACCTTC; v_call: TRBV27; d_call: NA; j_call: TRBJ1-2; clone_size: NA
cdr3_aa: CASSPDNLDYGYTF; cdr3_nt: TGCGCCAGCAGCCCCGACAATTTGGACTATGGCTACACCTTC; v_call: TRBV10-2; d_call: NA; j_call: TRBJ1-2; clone_size: NA
cdr3_aa: CASSAGATNTGELFF; cdr3_nt: TGTGCCAGCAGCGCCGGGGCGACCAACACCGGGGAGCTGTTTTTT; v_call: TRBV9; d_call: NA; j_call: TRBJ2-2; clone_size: NA
cdr3_aa: CSVGLRDGYTF; cdr3_nt: TGCAGCGTTGGGCTAAGGGATGGCTACACCTTC; v_call: TRBV29-1; d_call: NA; j_call: TRBJ1-2; clone_size: NA
cdr3_aa: CASSPGAGGTYEQYF; cdr3_nt: TGTGCCAGCAGCCCGGGAGCGGGGGGGACCTACGAGCAGTACTTC; v_call: TRBV7-6; d_call: TRBD2; j_call: TRBJ2-7; clone_size: once
cdr3_aa: CASSYPGLAEKSSYNEQFF; cdr3_nt: TGTGCCAGCAGCTACCCGGGACTAGCGGAAAAGAGCTCCTACAATGAGCAGTTCTTC; v_call: TRBV7-9; d_call: TRBD2; j_call: TRBJ2-1; clone_size: NA
cdr3_aa: CASSPAAETSEYEQYF; cdr3_nt: TGCGCCAGCAGTCCAGCGGCGGAGACTAGCGAATACGAGCAGTACTTC; v_call: TRBV5-1; d_call: TRBD2; j_call: TRBJ2-7; clone_size: NA
cdr3_aa: CASSQPGQHNSPLHF; cdr3_nt: TGCGCCAGCAGCCAACCGGGACAGCATAATTCACCCCTCCACTTT; v_call: TRBV4-1; d_call: TRBD1; j_call: TRBJ1-6; clone_size: NA
cdr3_aa: CALSRGPEKKLFF; cdr3_nt: TGTGCCTTGTCCAGGGGACCCGAAAAAAAACTGTTTTTT; v_call: TRBV30; d_call: NA; j_call: TRBJ1-4; clone_size: once
cdr3_aa: CASQGAPSYEQYF; cdr3_nt: TGTGCTAGCCAGGGGGCTCCCTCCTACGAGCAGTACTTC; v_call: TRBV12-5; d_call: TRBD1; j_call: TRBJ2-7; clone_size: NA
cdr3_aa: CASSLGLNTEAFF; cdr3_nt: TGTGCCAGCAGCTTGGGGTTGAACACTGAAGCTTTCTTT; v_call: TRBV5-4; d_call: NA; j_call: TRBJ1-1; clone_size: NA
cdr3_aa: CASSQGRGGNTIYF; cdr3_nt: TGCGCCAGCAGCCAAGGGAGGGGTGGAAACACCATATATTTT; v_call: TRBV4-1; d_call: NA; j_call: TRBJ1-3; clone_size: few
cdr3_aa: CASRLTGRGETQYF; cdr3_nt: TGTGCCAGCAGACTGACAGGGAGAGGGGAGACCCAGTACTTC; v_call: TRBV2; d_call: TRBD1; j_call: TRBJ2-5; clone_size: NA
cdr3_aa: CASSYVQGFAYEQYF; cdr3_nt: TGTGCCAGCAGCTACGTGCAGGGTTTCGCCTACGAGCAGTACTTC; v_call: TRBV11-3; d_call: NA; j_call: TRBJ2-7; clone_size: NA
cdr3_aa: CASSPGQGSYEQYF; cdr3_nt: TGTGCCAGCAGCCCGGGACAGGGATCCTACGAGCAGTACTTC; v_call: TRBV5-4; d_call: TRBD1; j_call: TRBJ2-7; clone_size: NA
cdr3_aa: CASSWGGAASSGYTF; cdr3_nt: TGTGCCAGCAGCTGGGGGGGGGCGGCTTCCTCTGGCTACACCTTC; v_call: TRBV5-8; d_call: NA; j_call: TRBJ1-2; clone_size: NA
cdr3_aa: CASSLVLTGPSSYEQYF; cdr3_nt: TGTGCCAGCAGCTTGGTACTCACGGGACCAAGCTCCTACGAGCAGTACTTC; v_call: TRBV5-5; d_call: NA; j_call: TRBJ2-7; clone_size: NA
cdr3_aa: CASSQGGSGSIPVGYEQYF; cdr3_nt: TGTGCCAGCAGCCAAGGGGGTAGCGGGAGTATCCCCGTTGGGTACGAGCAGTACTTC; v_call: TRBV14; d_call: TRBD2; j_call: TRBJ2-7; clone_size: NA
cdr3_aa: CASSIRREHYDTGELFF; cdr3_nt: TGTGCCAGCAGTATTCGGCGGGAGCATTATGACACCGGGGAGCTGTTTTTT; v_call: TRBV11-2; d_call: TRBD2; j_call: TRBJ2-2; clone_size: NA
cdr3_aa: CASSFGPNYEQYF; cdr3_nt: TGTGCCAGCAGTTTTGGGCCGAACTACGAGCAGTACTTC; v_call: TRBV12-3/TRBV12-4; d_call: NA; j_call: TRBJ2-7; clone_size: NA
cdr3_aa: CASSAERGYEQYF; cdr3_nt: TGTGCCAGCAGTGCGGAAAGGGGCTACGAGCAGTACTTC; v_call: TRBV2; d_call: NA; j_call: TRBJ2-7; clone_size: NA
cdr3_aa: CATRAATPGQPQHF; cdr3_nt: TGTGCCACTCGGGCAGCCACCCCGGGTCAGCCCCAGCATTTT; v_call: TRBV19; d_call: NA; j_call: TRBJ1-5; clone_size: NA
cdr3_aa: CASSLNRGPNYGYTF; cdr3_nt: TGTGCCAGCTCATTGAACAGAGGACCCAACTATGGCTACACCTTC; v_call: TRBV18; d_call: NA; j_call: TRBJ1-2; clone_size: NA
cdr3_aa: CSAGGGEETQYF; cdr3_nt: TGCAGCGCTGGGGGAGGGGAAGAGACCCAGTACTTC; v_call: TRBV29-1; d_call: TRBD2; j_call: TRBJ2-5; clone_size: NA
cdr3_aa: CASSFNANYEQYF; cdr3_nt: TGCGCCAGCAGCTTCAACGCAAACTACGAGCAGTACTTC; v_call: TRBV5-1; d_call: NA; j_call: TRBJ2-7; clone_size: NA
cdr3_aa: CASSLEVGYENTIYF; cdr3_nt: TGTGCCAGCAGCTTAGAAGTGGGCTATGAAAACACCATATATTTT; v_call: TRBV11-2; d_call: NA; j_call: TRBJ1-3; clone_size: NA
cdr3_aa: CASSLGRGQDNQPQHF; cdr3_nt: TGTGCCAGCAGCTTAGGCCGCGGACAGGACAATCAGCCCCAGCATTTT; v_call: TRBV7-9; d_call: TRBD1; j_call: TRBJ1-5; clone_size: NA
cdr3_aa: CASSLTRRDYGYTF; cdr3_nt: TGTGCCAGCAGTTTAACCCGCAGGGACTATGGCTACACCTTC; v_call: TRBV6-5; d_call: NA; j_call: TRBJ1-2; clone_size: NA
cdr3_aa: CASSLVRLGLGGNSPLHF; cdr3_nt: TGTGCCAGCAGCTTAGTTCGTCTGGGGTTAGGGGGTAATTCACCCCTCCACTTT; v_call: TRBV7-2; d_call: NA; j_call: TRBJ1-6; clone_size: NA
cdr3_aa: CAWSRDRAIGNTIYF; cdr3_nt: TGTGCCTGGAGCCGCGACAGGGCGATAGGAAACACCATATATTTT; v_call: TRBV30; d_call: TRBD1; j_call: TRBJ1-3; clone_size: few
cdr3_aa: CASSPSPRQGGTLHF; cdr3_nt: TGTGCCAGCAGCCCGAGCCCCAGACAGGGGGGGACCCTCCACTTT; v_call: TRBV7-2; d_call: TRBD1; j_call: TRBJ1-6; clone_size: NA
cdr3_aa: CASSLSAGLGETQYF; cdr3_nt: TGCGCCAGCAGCTTGAGCGCGGGACTGGGGGAGACCCAGTACTTC; v_call: TRBV5-1; d_call: NA; j_call: TRBJ2-5; clone_size: NA
cdr3_aa: CASSLARETYEQYF; cdr3_nt: TGCGCCAGCAGCTTGGCCAGGGAGACCTACGAGCAGTACTTC; v_call: TRBV5-1; d_call: NA; j_call: TRBJ2-7; clone_size: few
cdr3_aa: CASSLRILGVDTEAFF; cdr3_nt: TGTGCCAGCAGCCTCCGCATATTGGGGGTCGACACTGAAGCTTTCTTT; v_call: TRBV7-8; d_call: NA; j_call: TRBJ1-1; clone_size: NA
cdr3_aa: CASSLLADSPLHF; cdr3_nt: TGTGCCAGCAGTTTATTAGCCGACTCACCCCTCCACTTT; v_call: TRBV12-3/TRBV12-4; d_call: NA; j_call: TRBJ1-6; clone_size: NA
cdr3_aa: CASSLRTGRNTEAFF; cdr3_nt: TGTGCCAGCAGCCTCCGGACAGGGCGAAACACTGAAGCTTTCTTT; v_call: TRBV11-3; d_call: TRBD1; j_call: TRBJ1-1; clone_size: once
cdr3_aa: CASSLVAGELFF; cdr3_nt: TGCGCCAGCAGCTTGGTCGCCGGGGAGCTGTTTTTT; v_call: TRBV5-1; d_call: NA; j_call: TRBJ2-2; clone_size: NA
cdr3_aa: CASSYLRQGMNTEAFF; cdr3_nt: TGTGCCAGCAGTTACCTGCGACAGGGAATGAACACTGAAGCTTTCTTT; v_call: TRBV6-2/TRBV6-3; d_call: TRBD1; j_call: TRBJ1-1; clone_size: NA
cdr3_aa: CASGALYYSNQPQHF; cdr3_nt: TGTGCCAGCGGGGCACTATACTATAGCAATCAGCCCCAGCATTTT; v_call: TRBV2; d_call: NA; j_call: TRBJ1-5; clone_size: NA
cdr3_aa: CASSENLPQVAYEQYF; cdr3_nt: TGTGCCAGCAGTGAGAACCTCCCCCAGGTTGCCTACGAGCAGTACTTC; v_call: TRBV6-1; d_call: NA; j_call: TRBJ2-7; clone_size: NA
cdr3_aa: CASSLGYRGGYTF; cdr3_nt: TGTGCCAGCAGTTTAGGGTACAGAGGTGGCTACACCTTC; v_call: TRBV27; d_call: NA; j_call: TRBJ1-2; clone_size: NA